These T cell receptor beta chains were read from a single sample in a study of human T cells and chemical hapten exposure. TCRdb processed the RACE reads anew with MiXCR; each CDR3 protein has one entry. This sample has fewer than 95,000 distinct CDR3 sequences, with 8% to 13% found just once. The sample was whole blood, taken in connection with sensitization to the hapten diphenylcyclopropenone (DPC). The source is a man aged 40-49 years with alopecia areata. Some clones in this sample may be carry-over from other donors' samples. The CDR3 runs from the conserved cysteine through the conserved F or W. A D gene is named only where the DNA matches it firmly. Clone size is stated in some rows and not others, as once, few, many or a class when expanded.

CDR3aa: CAWTPWRGLSYNEQFF
CDR3nt: TGTGCCTGGACCCCATGGCGGGGCCTCTCCTACAATGAGCAGTTCTTC
abundance: few
v_gene: TRBV30
j_gene: TRBJ2-1
d_gene: .

CDR3aa: CASSSTGGSTEAFF
CDR3nt: TGTGCCAGCAGTTCCACGGGGGGGAGCACTGAAGCTTTCTTT
abundance: few
v_gene: TRBV28
j_gene: TRBJ1-1
d_gene: .

CDR3aa: CASSTLQGINEKLFF
CDR3nt: TGTGCCAGCAGCACGCTCCAGGGAATCAATGAAAAACTGTTTTTT
abundance: .
v_gene: TRBV14
j_gene: TRBJ1-4
d_gene: .

CDR3aa: CASSFTSGLRGNEQFF
CDR3nt: TGTGCCAGCAGCTTTACTAGCGGATTGCGGGGGAATGAGCAGTTCTTC
abundance: many
v_gene: TRBV7-8
j_gene: TRBJ2-1
d_gene: TRBD2

CDR3aa: CSETGAKGVVGYTF
CDR3nt: TGCAGTGAGACCGGGGCAAAGGGGGTGGTTGGCTACACCTTC
abundance: many
v_gene: TRBV29-1
j_gene: TRBJ1-2
d_gene: .

CDR3aa: CASSQSTTNEKLFF
CDR3nt: TGCGCCAGCAGCCAATCGACCACTAATGAAAAACTGTTTTTT
abundance: many
v_gene: TRBV4-1
j_gene: TRBJ1-4
d_gene: .

CDR3aa: CASREWTGGTDTQYF
CDR3nt: TGTGCCAGCAGAGAGTGGACAGGGGGCACAGATACGCAGTATTTT
abundance: many
v_gene: TRBV27
j_gene: TRBJ2-3
d_gene: TRBD1

CDR3aa: CASSYRRGTDTQYF
CDR3nt: TGTGCCAGCAGCTATCGAAGGGGGACAGATACGCAGTATTTT
abundance: few
v_gene: TRBV7-2
j_gene: TRBJ2-3
d_gene: .

CDR3aa: CASSPTPGGRDEQFF
CDR3nt: TGTGCCAGCAGTCCCACGCCCGGGGGGCGGGATGAGCAGTTCTTC
abundance: .
v_gene: TRBV12-3/TRBV12-4
j_gene: TRBJ2-1
d_gene: .

CDR3aa: CASSLETGRTEAFF
CDR3nt: TGTGCCAGCAGCTTGGAGACAGGGAGGACTGAAGCTTTCTTT
abundance: many
v_gene: TRBV5-5
j_gene: TRBJ1-1
d_gene: TRBD1

CDR3aa: CASSYSRTARLEQYF
CDR3nt: TGTGCCAGCAGTTACTCCCGGACGGCACGCCTAGAGCAGTACTTC
abundance: .
v_gene: TRBV6-5
j_gene: TRBJ2-7
d_gene: .

CDR3aa: CASSHIGQGASTEAFF
CDR3nt: TGCGCCAGCAGCCATATTGGACAGGGGGCCAGCACTGAAGCTTTCTTT
abundance: few
v_gene: TRBV4-1
j_gene: TRBJ1-1
d_gene: TRBD1

CDR3aa: CSVTKGQANTEAFF
CDR3nt: TGCAGCGTCACAAAAGGACAGGCGAACACTGAAGCTTTCTTT
abundance: many
v_gene: TRBV29-1
j_gene: TRBJ1-1
d_gene: TRBD1

CDR3aa: CSVTGSGDGYTF
CDR3nt: TGCAGCGTAACAGGGTCTGGGGATGGCTACACCTTC
abundance: many
v_gene: TRBV29-1
j_gene: TRBJ1-2
d_gene: .

CDR3aa: CASTGMEYNSPLHF
CDR3nt: TGTGCCAGCACAGGGATGGAATATAATTCACCCCTCCACTTT
abundance: .
v_gene: TRBV7-2
j_gene: TRBJ1-6
d_gene: .

CDR3aa: CASSFGTVNTGELFF
CDR3nt: TGTGCCAGCAGTTTCGGGACAGTCAACACCGGGGAGCTGTTTTTT
abundance: .
v_gene: TRBV27
j_gene: TRBJ2-2
d_gene: TRBD1

CDR3aa: CASRPTTNTGELFF
CDR3nt: TGTGCCAGCAGACCAACTACGAACACCGGGGAGCTGTTTTTT
abundance: .
v_gene: TRBV7-2
j_gene: TRBJ2-2
d_gene: .

CDR3aa: CASRSDDISVRGYTF
CDR3nt: TGTGCCAGCAGGTCGGACGATATTTCTGTTCGTGGCTACACCTTC
abundance: few
v_gene: TRBV6-5
j_gene: TRBJ1-2
d_gene: .